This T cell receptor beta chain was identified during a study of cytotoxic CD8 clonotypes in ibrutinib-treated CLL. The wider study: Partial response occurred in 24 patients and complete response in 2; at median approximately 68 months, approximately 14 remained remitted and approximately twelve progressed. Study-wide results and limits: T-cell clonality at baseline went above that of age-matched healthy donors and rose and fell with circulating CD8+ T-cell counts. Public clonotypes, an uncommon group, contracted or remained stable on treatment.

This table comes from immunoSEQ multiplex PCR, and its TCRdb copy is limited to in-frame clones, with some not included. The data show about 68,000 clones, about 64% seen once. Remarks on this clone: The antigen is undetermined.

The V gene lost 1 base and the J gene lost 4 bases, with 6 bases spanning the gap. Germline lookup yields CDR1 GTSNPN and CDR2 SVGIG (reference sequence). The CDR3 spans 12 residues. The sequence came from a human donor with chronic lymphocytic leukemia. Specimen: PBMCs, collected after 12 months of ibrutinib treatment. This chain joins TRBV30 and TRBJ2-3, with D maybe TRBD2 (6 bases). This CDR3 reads CAWSAGADTQYF. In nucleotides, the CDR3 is TGTGCCTGGAGTGCGGGGGCAGATACGCAGTATTTT.